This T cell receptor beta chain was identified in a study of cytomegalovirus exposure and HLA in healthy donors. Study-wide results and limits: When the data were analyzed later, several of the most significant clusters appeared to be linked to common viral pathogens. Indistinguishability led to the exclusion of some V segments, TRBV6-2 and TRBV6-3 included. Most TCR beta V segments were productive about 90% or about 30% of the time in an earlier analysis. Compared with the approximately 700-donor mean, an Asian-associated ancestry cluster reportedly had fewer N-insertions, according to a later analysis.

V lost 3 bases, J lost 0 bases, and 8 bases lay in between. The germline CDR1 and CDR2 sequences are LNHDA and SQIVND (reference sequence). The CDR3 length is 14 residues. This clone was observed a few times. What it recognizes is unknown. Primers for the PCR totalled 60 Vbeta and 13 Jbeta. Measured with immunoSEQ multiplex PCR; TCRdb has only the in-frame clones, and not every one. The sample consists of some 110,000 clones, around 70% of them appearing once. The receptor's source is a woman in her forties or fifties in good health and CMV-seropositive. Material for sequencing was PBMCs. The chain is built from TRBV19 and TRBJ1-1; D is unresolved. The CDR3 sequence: CASSMRQLNTEAFF. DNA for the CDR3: TGTGCCAGTAGTATGAGGCAGTTGAACACTGAAGCTTTCTTT.